The 6 T cell receptor beta chains in this list originate from one sample, sequenced in a study of CD8+ T cells in alopecia areata. Treatment described: oral pan-JAK inhibitor, 5-10 mg twice daily. As the sequencing template, cDNA was produced by extracting RNA and reverse transcribing it. TCRdb's table, derived via immunoSEQ multiplex PCR, lists solely in-frame clones and lacks some. The sample has 150,000 to 200,000 clones, under 80% seen once. Sequencing used CD4+ T cells sorted from blood, obtained at week 49, from a patient treated with tofacitinib. All receptors derive from a human donor with alopecia areata.

V and J are TRBV5-1 and TRBJ1-1; no clear D. V was trimmed by 1 base and J by 2 bases, leaving 15 bases between them. This CDR3 has 16 amino acids. Germline V gene lookup returns CDR1 SGHRS and CDR2 YFSETQ. CDR3 nucleotides: TGCGCCAGCAGCTTGAAGGGAGGGCACGGCAACACTGAAGCTTTCTTT. As protein: CASSLKGGHGNTEAFF.

The rearrangement links TRBV29-1 to TRBJ1-1; D gene ambiguous. Between the trimmed V and J ends, which lost 4 bases and 5 bases, there was a span of 17 bases. The germline V gene has CDR1 SQVTM and CDR2 ANQGSEA. The CDR3 contains 14 residues. The CDR3 DNA follows: TGCAGCGTTGCACCCAAGATAATTGGTACTGAAGCTTTCTTT. Its translation is CSVAPKIIGTEAFF.

The chain is built from TRBV9 and TRBJ1-5; D might be TRBD1 (5 bases). Germline CDR1 and CDR2: SGDLS and YYNGEE. Trimming removed 4 bases at V and 3 bases at J, with 14 bases between. The CDR3 runs 15 residues. The CDR3 nucleotides read TGTGCCAGCAGCCCAGGGCCTTCCTACAATCAGCCCCAGCATTTT. This gives the protein CASSPGPSYNQPQHF.

V gene TRBV19 combines with J gene TRBJ1-4; TRBD1 matches 8 bases. The CDR3 spans 16 residues. V shed 2 bases and J 6 bases; nucleotides not matched to a gene: 8. The germline V gene has CDR1 LNHDA and CDR2 SQIVND (reference sequence). The CDR3: CASSITGQGRHEKLFF. Here the CDR3 DNA reads TGTGCCAGTAGTATAACCGGACAGGGACGGCATGAAAAACTGTTTTTT.

The chain links TRBV9 to TRBJ1-1, with TRBD1 matching 8 bases. CDR1 SGDLS and CDR2 YYNGEE come from the germline V gene. J was trimmed by 3 bases and V by 3 bases; bases with no gene match: 7. CDR3 size: 15 residues. CDR3 region: CASSGRGLVDTEAFF. CDR3 sequence (DNA): TGTGCCAGCAGCGGCAGGGGGCTAGTGGACACTGAAGCTTTCTTT.

The chain is built from TRBV9 and TRBJ1-1; the D is unclear. Germline CDR1 and CDR2: SGDLS and YYNGEE. V lost 4 bases to trimming and J lost 0 bases, with 7 bases between them. CDR3 length: 13 amino acids. CDR3 region: CASSPALNTEAFF. The CDR3 DNA follows: TGTGCCAGCAGCCCAGCGTTGAACACTGAAGCTTTCTTT.